A selection of T cell receptor beta chains follows, all from one sample in a study of human thymus T cells. Assay used: immunoSEQ multiplex PCR; TCRdb lists only in-frame clones, some missing. The sample shows under 95,000 clones, about 95% of them seen only once. Sample: thymus tissue. Every receptor here comes from a girl in the first two years of life with a congenital heart defect but otherwise immunologically healthy. The CDR3 runs from the conserved cysteine through the conserved F or W. The order of the fields is D gene, clone size, V gene, J gene, CDR3 protein, CDR3 DNA. D genes are given only for firm matches. Expanded clones get a size class; other rows say once, few or many, or leave the size out.

D: .; size: .; V: TRBV7-8; J: TRBJ2-6; CDR3: CASSHLGVGTPHSGANVLTF; DNA: TGTGCCAGCAGCCACTTAGGCGTGGGGACACCGCACTCTGGGGCCAACGTCCTGACTTTC
D: .; size: once; V: TRBV6-5; J: TRBJ2-7; CDR3: CASSYSHGSGSEQYF; DNA: TGTGCCAGCAGTTACTCGCATGGGTCGGGATCTGAGCAGTACTTC
D: TRBD2; size: .; V: TRBV9; J: TRBJ2-5; CDR3: CASSIGGTSGRFQETQYF; DNA: TGTGCCAGCAGCATAGGCGGGACTAGCGGGAGGTTCCAAGAGACCCAGTACTTC
D: .; size: once; V: TRBV19; J: TRBJ2-1; CDR3: CASSISIAVEQFF; DNA: TGTGCCAGTAGTATAAGTATAGCGGTTGAGCAGTTCTTC
D: .; size: .; V: TRBV9; J: TRBJ2-3; CDR3: CASSALQGLGTDTQYF; DNA: TGTGCCAGCAGCGCCCTACAGGGTTTGGGCACAGATACGCAGTATTTT
D: TRBD2; size: .; V: TRBV5-1; J: TRBJ2-1; CDR3: CASSSGLAGVVLFNNEQFF; DNA: TGCGCCAGCAGCTCGGGACTAGCGGGAGTGGTTCTCTTTAACAATGAGCAGTTCTTC
D: .; size: once; V: TRBV25-1; J: TRBJ2-7; CDR3: CASSEWGDISYEQYF; DNA: TGTGCCAGCAGTGAATGGGGGGACATCTCCTACGAGCAGTACTTC
D: TRBD1; size: once; V: TRBV29-1; J: TRBJ2-7; CDR3: CSVAGGPPYEQYF; DNA: TGCAGCGTTGCAGGGGGTCCTCCCTACGAGCAGTACTTC
D: TRBD2; size: .; V: TRBV19; J: TRBJ2-5; CDR3: CASSDGGGRAEETQYF; DNA: TGTGCCAGTAGCGATGGGGGCGGGAGGGCCGAGGAGACCCAGTACTTC
D: TRBD1; size: .; V: TRBV14; J: TRBJ2-7; CDR3: CASSRTGALNEQYF; DNA: TGTGCCAGCAGCCGGACAGGGGCGCTTAACGAGCAGTACTTC
D: .; size: .; V: TRBV10-3; J: TRBJ1-4; CDR3: CAISARNINEKLFF; DNA: TGTGCCATCAGTGCCAGGAACATTAATGAAAAACTGTTTTTT
D: TRBD2; size: .; V: TRBV7-9; J: TRBJ2-1; CDR3: CASSLKTSGSVVQFF; DNA: TGTGCCAGCAGCTTAAAGACTAGCGGGAGCGTGGTGCAGTTCTTC
D: .; size: once; V: TRBV7-8; J: TRBJ2-1; CDR3: CASSPHDGPCNEQFF; DNA: TGTGCCAGCAGCCCACATGATGGCCCTTGCAATGAGCAGTTCTTC
D: TRBD2; size: .; V: TRBV25-1; J: TRBJ2-1; CDR3: CASSEVREEGNEQFF; DNA: TGTGCCAGCAGTGAAGTCCGGGAGGAGGGCAATGAGCAGTTCTTC
D: .; size: .; V: TRBV7-2; J: TRBJ1-5; CDR3: CASSLSNHSNQPQHF; DNA: TGTGCCAGCAGCTTATCGAATCATAGCAATCAGCCCCAGCATTTT
D: .; size: .; V: TRBV2; J: TRBJ1-5; CDR3: CASSEALGSRYQPQHF; DNA: TGTGCCAGCAGTGAAGCCCTGGGGTCTAGATATCAGCCCCAGCATTTT
D: .; size: .; V: TRBV9; J: TRBJ2-7; CDR3: CASSGVPETYEQYF; DNA: TGTGCCAGCAGCGGAGTCCCAGAAACCTACGAGCAGTACTTC
D: .; size: .; V: TRBV10-3; J: TRBJ2-7; CDR3: CAISESVGRVLLEQYF; DNA: TGTGCCATCAGTGAGTCGGTGGGAAGGGTCTTACTCGAGCAGTACTTC
D: TRBD2; size: .; V: TRBV7-3; J: TRBJ2-5; CDR3: CASSLAGGSGETQYF; DNA: TGTGCCAGCAGCTTAGCGGGAGGCTCGGGGGAGACCCAGTACTTC
D: .; size: .; V: TRBV25-1; J: TRBJ1-2; CDR3: CASSVPGLNYGYTF; DNA: TGTGCCAGCAGTGTACCGGGCCTTAACTATGGCTACACCTTC
D: .; size: .; V: TRBV5-1; J: TRBJ2-5; CDR3: CASRCRKETQYF; DNA: TGCGCCAGCAGATGCCGAAAAGAGACCCAGTACTTC
D: .; size: once; V: TRBV28; J: TRBJ2-5; CDR3: CASSLLGARELTQYF; DNA: TGTGCCAGCAGTTTACTGGGGGCGCGAGAGCTAACCCAGTACTTC
D: .; size: .; V: TRBV14; J: TRBJ1-1; CDR3: CASSHPRDPFEAFF; DNA: TGTGCCAGCAGCCACCCCAGGGACCCCTTTGAAGCTTTCTTT
D: .; size: .; V: TRBV28; J: TRBJ1-4; CDR3: CASSGPTPFPYKLFF; DNA: TGTGCCAGCTCGGGACCCACTCCTTTCCCCTACAAACTGTTTTTT
D: .; size: .; V: TRBV10-1; J: TRBJ1-1; CDR3: CASSLARTAEAFF; DNA: TGCGCCAGCAGTCTTGCCCGGACGGCTGAAGCTTTCTTT
D: .; size: once; V: TRBV7-2; J: TRBJ1-2; CDR3: CASSLAPPGYGYGYTF; DNA: TGTGCCAGCAGCTTAGCTCCCCCAGGGTACGGCTATGGCTACACCTTC
D: .; size: .; V: TRBV28; J: TRBJ2-7; CDR3: CASSLYPHSYEQYF; DNA: TGTGCCAGCAGTTTATATCCCCACTCCTACGAGCAGTACTTC
D: .; size: .; V: TRBV7-4; J: TRBJ2-1; CDR3: CASSLFTTFRERGFYNEQFF; DNA: TGTGCCAGCAGCTTATTCACCACCTTCCGGGAGAGGGGATTCTACAATGAGCAGTTCTTC
D: .; size: once; V: TRBV10-3; J: TRBJ1-4; CDR3: CAISGTGLNEKLFF; DNA: TGTGCCATCAGTGGAACAGGGTTGAATGAAAAACTGTTTTTT
D: .; size: .; V: TRBV6-1; J: TRBJ1-1; CDR3: CASTEAIPDTEAFF; DNA: TGTGCCAGCACCGAGGCAATTCCCGACACTGAAGCTTTCTTT
D: .; size: few; V: TRBV11-2; J: TRBJ1-2; CDR3: CASSQTDSQRYTF; DNA: TGTGCCAGCAGCCAAACCGACAGCCAACGCTACACCTTC
D: .; size: .; V: TRBV5-4; J: TRBJ2-4; CDR3: CASSFQGDIQYF; DNA: TGTGCCAGCAGCTTTCAGGGAGACATTCAGTACTTC